These 10 T cell receptor beta chains came from one sample sequenced in a study of blood T cell repertoires in COVID-19. This table comes from immunoSEQ multiplex PCR, and its TCRdb copy is limited to in-frame clones, with some not included. The sample lists fewer than 500,000 clones; approximately 89% were seen once. Sequenced input: PBMCs or T cells enriched from blood (not recorded which). These TCRs come from a man aged 30 to 39 who had recovered from COVID-19.

This chain connects TRBV2 to TRBJ1-2, with no clear D. Per germline, CDR1 SNHLY and CDR2 FYNNEI. With 8 bases removed from V and 1 base from J, the gap between germline ends came to 8 bases. The CDR3 spans 12 residues. In DNA, the CDR3 is TGTGCCAGCCCCCGTAATAACTATGGCTACACCTTC. Protein sequence: CASPRNNYGYTF.

A few counts support this clone. The chain joins TRBV18 to TRBJ2-3, with a possible D match to TRBD2 (5 bases). The length of the CDR3 is 16 residues. The germline V and J ends were trimmed by 6 bases and 0 bases, with 16 bases remaining between them. Germline CDR1 KGHSH, CDR2 LQKENI. This CDR3 is CASSPRGAGSTDTQYF. For the CDR3, the DNA is TGTGCCAGCTCGCCCCGGGGAGCCGGCAGCACAGATACGCAGTATTTT.

In its sample, this clone was seen once. CDR3 region: CSAAQVYEQYF. CDR3 DNA: TGCAGTGCCGCACAGGTCTACGAGCAGTACTTC. The chain joins TRBV20-1 to TRBJ2-7; a weak D match, TRBD1 (5 bases). This CDR3 has 11 residues. Germline lookup yields CDR1 DFQATT and CDR2 SNEGSKA (reference sequence). V lost 6 bases to trimming and J lost 3 bases, with 9 bases between them.

The CDR3 region has the DNA TGTGCCAGCAGCCCCCCAGGGGCCCCACTTTTTGGAGAGCCCCAGCATTTT. The encoded protein is CASSPPGAPLFGEPQHF. J is TRBJ1-5 and V is TRBV27, with D maybe TRBD1 (6 bases). Germline CDR1 is MNHEY and CDR2 is SMNVEV (reference sequence). Trimming stripped 6 bases from V and 8 bases from J, with 26 bases between. CDR3 length: 17 residues.

This clone has more than one count but fewer than ten. The chain uses TRBV5-6 and TRBJ2-2, with TRBD1 identical over 9 bases. Germline V gene sequence: CDR1 SGHDT, CDR2 YYEEEE. The CDR3 is 17 amino acids. V gave up 8 bases and J gave up 1 base; unmatched junction bases: 12. The CDR3 DNA reads TGTGCCAGTCGCGGGACAGGGCAAAGAAAGAACACCGGGGAGCTGTTTTTT. Protein sequence: CASRGTGQRKNTGELFF.

The rearrangement uses TRBV5-1 and TRBJ2-7, with 7 bases that match TRBD2. V gave up 4 bases and J gave up 0 bases; unmatched junction bases: 4. This CDR3 is 14 amino acids long. Per germline, CDR1 SGHRS and CDR2 YFSETQ. This CDR3 reads CASSREGNSYEQYF. For the CDR3, the DNA is TGCGCCAGCAGCAGGGAGGGAAACTCCTACGAGCAGTACTTC. The entire variable domain, with the rest obtained from reference TRBV5-1 and TRBJ2-7, is as follows: KAGVTQTPRYLIKTRGQQVTLSCSPISGHRSVSWYQQTPGQGLQFLFEYFSETQRNKGNFPGRFSGRQFSNSRSEMNVSTLELGDSALYLCASSREGNSYEQYFGPGTRLTVT.

The CDR3 DNA is TGTGCCAGCAGTTCCTCGACAGGCTATGGCTACACCTTC. Amino acid sequence: CASSSSTGYGYTF. V gene TRBV12-3 or TRBV12-4 combines with J gene TRBJ1-2, with D possibly matching TRBD1 (6 bases). V shed 4 bases and J shed 4 bases, with 10 bases lying between them. This CDR3 has 13 residues.

The CDR3 here is CAWRDPGFRPYEQYF. In nucleotides, the CDR3 is TGTGCCTGGAGGGACCCGGGATTTAGGCCCTACGAGCAGTACTTC. The chain recombines TRBV30 with TRBJ2-7; possible D gene TRBD2, 5 bases. Germline values: CDR1 GTSNPN, CDR2 SVGIG (reference sequence). This CDR3 has 15 residues. With 3 bases removed from V and 2 bases from J, the gap between germline ends came to 17 bases.

The chain is built from TRBV3-1 (or the pseudogene TRBV3-2) and TRBJ1-2, with 8 bases aligning to TRBD1. Per germline, CDR1 LGHDT and CDR2 YNNKEL (reference sequence). The CDR3 contains 18 residues. Unmatched junction bases numbered 17, after V lost 0 bases and J lost 8 bases. DNA for the CDR3: TGTGCCAGCAGCCAAGATCGTGGACAGGGACGCGCTCCTAGGGGCTACACCTTC. Encoded protein: CASSQDRGQGRAPRGYTF.

The V and J genes are TRBV18 and TRBJ1-3; D ambiguous. The V and J ends lost 3 bases and 2 bases respectively, with 14 bases between them. CDR1 and CDR2 from the germline V gene are KGHSH and LQKENI. This CDR3 spans 16 amino acids. CDR3 nucleotides: TGTGCCAGCTCACCGAATATCCCCACTCCTGGAAACACCATATATTTT. Protein: CASSPNIPTPGNTIYF.